This T cell receptor beta chain is from a study of early stage breast cancer tumors. About the study: Most invasive tumors, about 80% of the 16, were ER+/PR+/HER2-. About eight ER+/PR+/HER2- tumors were invasive ductal; a few were invasive lobular.

V gave up 4 bases and J gave up 1 base, with 17 bases separating them. The germline gives CDR1 LGHNA, CDR2 YSLEER. CDR3 length: 16 amino acids. This table comes from immunoSEQ multiplex PCR, and its TCRdb copy is limited to in-frame clones, with some not included. The sample has roughly 30,000 clones, 75% to 85% seen once; the top ten hold roughly 12%. This receptor was identified in a person in their 60s with breast cancer. Sequenced sample: blood. This sequence joins TRBV4-3 and TRBJ2-7; possible D gene TRBD1, 5 bases. CDR3 region: CASSRTLGQGSYEQYF. The CDR3 DNA sequence: TGCGCCAGCAGCCGGACCCTAGGGCAGGGATCCTACGAGCAGTACTTC.